This T cell receptor (beta chain) was sequenced in a study of blood T cell repertoires in COVID-19 (TCRdb year 2020). Broadly, across the study: Samples covering the acute and convalescent phases of COVID-19 were provided by collaborators in the United States, Italy and Spain. The repertoires were released in a freely available public database meant as a resource for research on the immune response to SARS-CoV-2. The material from the prospective study consisted of cDNA or gDNA derived from T cells, B-cell-depleted T cells, or PBMCs. HLA class I and class II types, where available, came from metadata supplied by the sample provider rather than from assay-based typing. Nearly every sample came with metadata listing a de-identified subject ID, COVID-19 status, age in years and sex. Deeply sampled blood TCRbeta repertoires from subjects exposed to, actively infected with, or recovered from COVID-19 were included in the dataset. The samples were drawn from two sources: the first 160 participants of the ongoing ImmuneRACE study, and 1,000 to 1,500 subjects contributed by 6 global collaborators.

TCRbeta CDR3 regions were amplified from genomic DNA by means of the immunoSEQ Assay, a bias-controlled multiplex PCR. The original pipeline was this. Nucleated cell counts per sample were estimated from amplification of reference gene primers within the assay. Sequence reads were collapsed and filtered to measure the absolute abundance of every unique TCRbeta CDR3 rearrangement. For each sample, productive Simpson clonality was calculated by taking the square root of Simpson's diversity index across productive rearrangements. This immuneACCESS table, as held by TCRdb, lists in-frame sequences with V and J called but not all clones. Of the missing ones, under half trace to an unresolved V gene in checked studies; the others have no known cause. V, J and clone size reflect that table, while D and trimming were determined from the DNA. The sample table contains about 110,000 clones; only one count was recorded for around 90% of them. Of the sample, approximately 4.8% is held by the ten largest clones.

For this chain, trimming is 4 bases at the V end and 0 bases at the J end, and the number of junction bases without a gene match is 4. There are 15 amino acids in the CDR3, from cysteine to phenylalanine inclusive. Only CDR3 DNA is held: 45 bases, read in frame from base 1. The germline V gene specifies SGHRS as CDR1 and YFSETQ as CDR2. About this clone itself: No antigen is known for it. Within one base of it there is no much larger clone, and no base qualities were kept.

Collaborating institutions collected whole blood in K2EDTA tubes following their own protocols. For TCRbeta analysis, collaborator samples were shipped as frozen whole blood, as isolated PBMCs, or as DNA extracted from either sample type. What the work shows at the level of the full study, not this receptor alone: How much clinical and demographic metadata was included differed by source and by participant, and the metadata was provided uncurated.

The chain is encoded by TRBV5-1 joined to TRBJ2-7; 10 of the junction bases match TRBD1. The sequence was obtained from a human donor in a cohort sampled during active COVID-19. Sequenced: peripheral blood. CDR3 region: CASSVGTGASYEQYF. The nucleotides are TGCGCCAGCAGCGTCGGGACAGGGGCCTCCTACGAGCAGTACTTC.